This note documents a single T cell receptor beta chain sequence. Antigen: not known. In the PCR, 60 Vbeta and 13 Jbeta primers were used. Sequenced by immunoSEQ multiplex PCR; TCRdb stores in-frame clones only, minus some. The data contain around 180,000 clones, approximately 80% of them singletons. The germline gives CDR1 SGHVS, CDR2 FQNEAQ. The germline V and J ends were trimmed by 2 bases and 3 bases, with 11 bases remaining between them. This CDR3 is built from 15 residues. The sample belongs to a study of cytomegalovirus exposure and HLA in healthy donors. For the study at large: Inside one of the first data releases sat about 85 million unique TCRs taken from HLA-typed donors.

Study-level findings and limits: Later analysis showed TCR association rates varying by HLA locus, highest for DRB1 and lowest for HLA-C.

V gene TRBV7-8 combines with J gene TRBJ2-1; a possible D gene is TRBD2 (6 bases). The sequence was collected from a girl aged 2 to 9 in good health and CMV-seropositive. The specimen was PBMCs. CDR3 region: CASSLRRGLYNEQFF. DNA of the CDR3: TGTGCCAGCAGCTTAAGGAGGGGCCTCTACAATGAGCAGTTCTTC.